This TCR beta chain originates from a study of early T cells in non-severe SARS-CoV-2 infection (dated by TCRdb to the early 2020s). Turning to the overall study: TCR sequencing used bulk RNA from unsorted whole blood, so alpha and beta chains could not be paired. Paper-wide results and their limitations: VDJdb matching was skewed toward anti-spike CD8 responses and likely underestimated virus-specific expansions by missing private and CD4 specificities.

The germline V gene provides CDR1 MDHEN and CDR2 SYDVKM. V sheds 6 bases and J sheds 5 bases, leaving 7 bases between their ends. The CDR3, from cysteine to phenylalanine, totals 11 residues. Only the CDR3 DNA stays, 33 bases, in frame from base 1. The library came from 5' RACE. The sample was run on a NextSeq 500. In the TCR library protocol, unique molecular identifiers were attached to individual cDNA molecules to correct for PCR bias and sequencing error. TCR alpha and beta chains were both sequenced, and the abundances of alpha and beta sequences in each sample were closely correlated with each other. For the original study's pipeline: V gene, J gene and CDR3 annotation of TCR sequences was performed with Decombinator V4. Expanded TCRs were defined as changing significantly between any two time points under a Poisson model with p below 0.0001. TCR abundances were normalised to the total number of TCRs sequenced per sample and were expressed as counts per million. TRAV1-2 paired with TRAJ12, TRAJ20 or TRAJ33 defined MAIT TCRs, while TRAV10 paired with TRAJ18 defined iNKT TCRs. VDJdb, accessed 1 November 2021, was searched for CMV, EBV and SARS-CoV-2 annotated TCRs, excluding TCRs annotated for multiple antigens. TCRdb took the public reads, trimmed them with fastp at Q25, ran MiXCR for clone calling and kept in-frame beta chains. Each CDR3 protein appears once, grouped with its most common genes and DNA. TCRdb, rather than the study authors, made the V and J calls. The sample table shows tens of thousands of distinct CDR3 sequences, and approximately 9% are seen once. The top ten clonotypes cover approximately 16% of the sample.

The study was a case-control design nested within a healthcare worker cohort in London, UK, with weekly nasopharyngeal swab PCR tests and blood sampling. Between 23 and 31 March 2020, the week of the UK lockdown, healthcare workers were enrolled and then followed up weekly for as long as 16 weeks. This clonotype was seen many times. Its recognized antigen is unknown. Base qualities were left out, and no much larger clone turns up one base away. The sequenced material came from whole blood. The source is an adult who was a healthcare worker with PCR-confirmed SARS-CoV-2 infection or an uninfected control (not recorded which). The rearranged segments are TRBV28 and TRBJ1-2, with the D gene not clear enough to name. The CDR3 protein: CASRHRYGYTF. The DNA is as follows: TGTGCCAGCAGACACAGATATGGCTACACCTTC.